This TCR beta chain derives from a study of spatial heterogeneity in lung cancer. Study information: Researchers sequenced follow-up PBMC samples if they had them, and these came a median of approximately 2 years after resection.

Time point here: blood at routine non-recurrence follow-up after resection. This clonotype appeared many times. Each TCR cDNA molecule bore a unique molecular identifier. TCRdb independently ran MiXCR on the 5' RACE reads; one entry per CDR3 protein. Among tens of thousands of distinct CDR3 sequences listed, just under 20% were seen once. The V and J ends lost 5 bases and 9 bases respectively, with 16 bases between them. The length of the CDR3 is 13 residues. This sample comprised PBMCs, obtained at follow-up. The chain has TRBV12-3 or TRBV12-4 and TRBJ1-2; maybe TRBD1 (6 bases). This receptor was taken from a male donor with early-stage non-small cell lung cancer. CDR3 in amino acids: CASSPGTTLSYTF. Written as DNA, the CDR3 is TGTGCCAGCAGTCCCGGGACAACTCTAAGCTACACCTTC.